These 5 T cell receptor beta chains share one sample of origin, sequenced in a study of Ad26.COV2.S vaccination and SARS-CoV-2 variants. Sequenced by immunoSEQ multiplex PCR; TCRdb stores in-frame clones only, minus some. The sample records a few hundred thousand clones, approximately 90% being singletons. As to treatment: around 19 received Ad26.COV2.S at low or high dose, single or two shots; 5 received placebo; per-sample allocation not given. Sampling happened 63 days after the first vaccine or placebo injection. Source: peripheral blood, taken in a trial of Ad26.COV2.S vaccine versus placebo. These receptors originate from a person between 18 and 59 years old who received the Ad26.COV2.S COVID-19 vaccine or a placebo.

The V gene is TRBV6-5, the J gene TRBJ1-3, with a tentative D call TRBD1 (5 bases). V lost 1 base to trimming and J lost 0 bases, with 7 bases between them. Germline loops: CDR1 MNHEY, CDR2 SVGAGI. This CDR3 region has 15 residues. The CDR3 bases are TGTGCCAGCAGTTACTATGGGGGCTCTGGAAACACCATATATTTT. It codes for CASSYYGGSGNTIYF.

The CDR3 sequence is CASSLQGRNQPQHF. CDR3 coding DNA: TGTGCCAGCAGTTTACAAGGGCGCAATCAGCCCCAGCATTTT. The V call is TRBV27, the J call TRBJ1-5; no clear D. With 2 bases removed from V and 2 bases from J, the gap between germline ends came to 7 bases. Germline V gene lookup returns CDR1 MNHEY and CDR2 SMNVEV (reference sequence). The CDR3 totals 14 residues.

The V call is TRBV3-1 (or the pseudogene TRBV3-2), the J call TRBJ1-1; D gene ambiguous. This CDR3 spans 14 amino acids. Germline V gene lookup returns CDR1 LGHDT and CDR2 YNNKEL (reference sequence). Trimming shortened V by 0 bases and J by 3 bases, and 8 bases separated the two germline ends. The CDR3 region is CASSQDRRDTEAFF. The CDR3 DNA sequence: TGTGCCAGCAGCCAAGACAGGAGGGACACTGAAGCTTTCTTT.

This sequence joins TRBV3-1 (or the pseudogene TRBV3-2) and TRBJ1-2; the match to TRBD1 covers 9 bases. Unmatched junction bases numbered 4, after V lost 4 bases and J lost 4 bases. Germline-derived CDR1 and CDR2 are LGHDT and YNNKEL (reference sequence). The CDR3 covers 14 residues. The CDR3 nucleotides are TGTGCCAGCAGCCCGGGACAGGGCGGCTATGGCTACACCTTC. Residues: CASSPGQGGYGYTF.

In its sample, this clone was seen a few times. The chain is built from TRBV5-1 and TRBJ2-2, with 7 bases lining up with TRBD1. Germline CDR1 reads SGHRS; CDR2 reads YFSETQ. There are 14 residues in the CDR3. Trimming removed 4 bases from V and 2 bases from J; junction bases left unmatched: 2. The CDR3 nucleotides are TGCGCCAGCAGCCAGGGGGTCAACACCGGGGAGCTGTTTTTT. It codes for CASSQGVNTGELFF.